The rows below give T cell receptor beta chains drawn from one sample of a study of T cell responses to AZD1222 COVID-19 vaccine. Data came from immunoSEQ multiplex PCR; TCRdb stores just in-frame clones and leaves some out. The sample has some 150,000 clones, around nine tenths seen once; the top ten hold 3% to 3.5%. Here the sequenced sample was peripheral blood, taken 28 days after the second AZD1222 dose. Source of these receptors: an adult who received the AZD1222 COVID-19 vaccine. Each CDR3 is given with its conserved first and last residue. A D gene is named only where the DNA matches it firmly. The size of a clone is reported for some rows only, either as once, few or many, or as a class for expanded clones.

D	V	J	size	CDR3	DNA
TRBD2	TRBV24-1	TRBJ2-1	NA	CATSDLPGGGNRNEQFF	TGTGCCACCAGTGATTTGCCCGGGGGGGGCAATCGCAATGAGCAGTTCTTC
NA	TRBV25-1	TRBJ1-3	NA	CASTWGGLNTIYF	TGTGCCAGCACCTGGGGGGGCCTGAACACCATATATTTT
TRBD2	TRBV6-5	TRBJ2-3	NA	CASSSGLGNTQYF	TGTGCCAGCAGTTCGGGACTAGGAAATACGCAGTATTTT
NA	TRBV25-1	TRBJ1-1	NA	CASSSLSGEVVEAFF	TGTGCCAGCAGCTCTCTCTCCGGGGAGGTCGTTGAAGCTTTCTTT
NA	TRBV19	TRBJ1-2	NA	CASSIVFQGGYTF	TGTGCCAGTAGTATAGTTTTCCAGGGGGGCTACACCTTC
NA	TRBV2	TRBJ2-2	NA	CASSEVGAGELFF	TGTGCCAGCAGTGAAGTGGGGGCCGGGGAGCTGTTTTTT
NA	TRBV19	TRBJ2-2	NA	CASKGSGNTGELFF	TGTGCCAGTAAGGGTAGCGGGAACACCGGGGAGCTGTTTTTT
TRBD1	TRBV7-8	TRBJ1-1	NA	CAAVRGQMNTEAFF	TGTGCCGCGGTAAGGGGGCAGATGAACACTGAAGCTTTCTTT
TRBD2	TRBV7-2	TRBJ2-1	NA	CASSMTGLAGHEQFF	TGTGCCAGCAGCATGACCGGACTAGCGGGGCATGAGCAGTTCTTC
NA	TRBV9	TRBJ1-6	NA	CASSVGLGRTDGSPLHF	TGTGCCAGCAGCGTAGGGTTAGGCCGCACGGATGGTTCACCCCTCCACTTT
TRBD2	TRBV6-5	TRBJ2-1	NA	CASSYSKRGVQFF	TGTGCCAGCAGTTACTCGAAGCGGGGAGTGCAGTTCTTC
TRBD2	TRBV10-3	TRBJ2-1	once	CAIRGGSGLGDNEQFF	TGTGCCATCAGGGGGGGGAGCGGCCTGGGAGACAATGAGCAGTTCTTC
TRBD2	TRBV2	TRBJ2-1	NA	CASSLGLAVSYNEQFF	TGTGCCAGCAGTTTGGGACTAGCGGTTAGCTACAATGAGCAGTTCTTC
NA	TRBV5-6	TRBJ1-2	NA	CASSPTNRVWGYTF	TGTGCCAGCAGCCCTACCAACAGGGTGTGGGGCTACACCTTC
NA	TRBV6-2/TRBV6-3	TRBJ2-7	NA	CASSPRQEQYF	TGTGCCAGCAGTCCCCGACAGGAGCAGTACTTC
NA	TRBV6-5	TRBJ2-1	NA	CASSTRHLNYNEQFF	TGTGCCAGCAGCACCCGACACCTTAACTACAATGAGCAGTTCTTC
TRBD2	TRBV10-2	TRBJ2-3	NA	CASSGRLAGTTDTQYF	TGCGCCAGCAGTGGAAGACTAGCGGGAACGACAGATACGCAGTATTTT
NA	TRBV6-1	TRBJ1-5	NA	CASSDSVRSLNQPQHF	TGTGCCAGCAGTGATAGCGTAAGGAGCCTAAATCAGCCCCAGCATTTT
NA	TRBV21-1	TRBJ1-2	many	CASRQMRDYGYTF	TGTGCCAGCAGACAAATGAGGGACTATGGCTACACCTTC
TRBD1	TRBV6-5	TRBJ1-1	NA	CASWGQPLMNTEAFF	TGTGCCAGCTGGGGACAGCCCTTAATGAACACTGAAGCTTTCTTT
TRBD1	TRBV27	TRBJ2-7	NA	CASSLLRQGLKDEQYF	TGTGCCAGCAGTTTATTAAGACAGGGTTTAAAAGACGAGCAGTACTTC
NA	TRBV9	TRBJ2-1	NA	CASSVVEGSYNEQFF	TGTGCCAGCAGCGTAGTAGAGGGCTCCTACAATGAGCAGTTCTTC
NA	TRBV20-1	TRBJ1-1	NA	CRGAGGTEAFF	TGCAGGGGCGCGGGGGGCACTGAAGCTTTCTTT
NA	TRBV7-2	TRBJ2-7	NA	CASSLAFDRMGTYEQYF	TGTGCCAGCAGCTTAGCGTTTGACAGGATGGGGACCTACGAGCAGTACTTC
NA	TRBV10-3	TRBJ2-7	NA	CAITRGGGTYEQYF	TGTGCCATCACCCGGGGAGGGGGAACGTACGAGCAGTACTTC
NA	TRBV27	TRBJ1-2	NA	CASTHDATNYGYTF	TGTGCCAGCACGCATGACGCCACTAACTATGGCTACACCTTC
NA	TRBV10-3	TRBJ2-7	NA	CAIAMVGRGNEQYF	TGTGCCATCGCGATGGTAGGCAGGGGCAACGAGCAGTACTTC
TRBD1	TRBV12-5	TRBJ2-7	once	CASGLEAGQGSYEQYF	TGTGCTAGTGGTTTGGAGGCGGGACAGGGCTCCTACGAGCAGTACTTC
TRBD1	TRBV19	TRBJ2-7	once	CASSIEPGQGVGSYEQYF	TGTGCCAGTAGTATAGAGCCTGGACAGGGGGTAGGCTCCTACGAGCAGTACTTC
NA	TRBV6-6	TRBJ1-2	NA	CASSYRSRERGGYTF	TGTGCCAGCAGTTACCGGTCCAGGGAAAGAGGTGGCTACACCTTC
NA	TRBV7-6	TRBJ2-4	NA	CASSPGLLGNIQYF	TGTGCCAGCAGCCCGGGACTCCTGGGGAACATTCAGTACTTC
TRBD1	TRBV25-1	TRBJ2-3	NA	CASSEPVTGGGDTQYF	TGTGCCAGCAGTGAACCCGTGACAGGGGGTGGGGATACGCAGTATTTT
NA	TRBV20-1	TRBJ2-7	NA	CSGGSYEQYF	TGCAGTGGAGGCTCCTACGAGCAGTACTTC
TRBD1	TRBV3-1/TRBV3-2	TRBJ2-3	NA	CASSQGTGRKDTQYF	TGTGCCAGCAGCCAAGGGACAGGGCGTAAAGATACGCAGTATTTT
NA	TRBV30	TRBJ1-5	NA	CAWSPTGGTYQPQHF	TGTGCCTGGAGCCCAACGGGGGGTACCTATCAGCCCCAGCATTTT
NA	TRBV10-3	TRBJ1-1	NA	CAIKKGGTDTEAFF	TGTGCCATCAAGAAGGGAGGGACGGACACTGAAGCTTTCTTT
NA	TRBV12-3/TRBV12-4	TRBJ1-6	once	CASSLPMAPLHF	TGTGCCAGCAGTTTACCGATGGCACCCCTCCACTTT
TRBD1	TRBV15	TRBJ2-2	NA	CATKIPDRGPYTGELFF	TGTGCCACCAAGATACCAGACAGGGGGCCCTACACCGGGGAGCTGTTTTTT
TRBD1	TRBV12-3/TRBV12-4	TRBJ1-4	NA	CASSPGQAEKLFF	TGTGCCAGCAGTCCCGGACAGGCTGAAAAACTGTTTTTT
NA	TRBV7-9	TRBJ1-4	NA	CASSLAGDGEKLFF	TGTGCCAGCAGCTTAGCAGGGGACGGTGAAAAACTGTTTTTT
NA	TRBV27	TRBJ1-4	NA	CASSLRGGTNEKLFF	TGTGCCAGCAGTTTAAGGGGCGGAACTAATGAAAAACTGTTTTTT
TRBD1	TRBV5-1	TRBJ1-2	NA	CASSFPGQGYGYTF	TGCGCCAGCAGCTTCCCGGGACAGGGATATGGCTACACCTTC
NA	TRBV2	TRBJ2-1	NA	CASSRDQSSYNEQFF	TGTGCCAGCAGCCGGGACCAGAGCTCCTACAATGAGCAGTTCTTC
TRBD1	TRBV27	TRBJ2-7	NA	CASSPGTGGSYEQYF	TGTGCCAGCAGTCCAGGGACAGGGGGCTCCTACGAGCAGTACTTC
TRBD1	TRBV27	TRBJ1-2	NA	CASRDRVYGYTF	TGTGCCAGCAGAGACAGGGTCTATGGCTACACCTTC
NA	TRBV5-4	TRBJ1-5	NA	CASSFQIGGPQHF	TGTGCCAGCAGCTTTCAGATCGGGGGGCCCCAGCATTTT